The 17 T cell receptor beta chains reported below all come from one sample, sequenced in a study of identical twins. TCRdb re-called the 5' RACE reads through MiXCR, storing one row per CDR3 protein. The table has hundreds of thousands of distinct CDR3 sequences, approximately 22% seen once. The same data also contributed to another study, on T cells expressing NK-cell markers.

Material: PBMCs. Every receptor here comes from a woman between 18 and 29 years old in good health.

The table lists this clonotype with a few counts. The CDR3 nucleotides read TGCGCCAGCAGCCCCTGGGGCCAGTACCAAGAGACCCAGTACTTC. Translating gives CASSPWGQYQETQYF. The rearrangement links TRBV5-1 to TRBJ2-5; D may be TRBD1 (5 bases). Looked up from germline, CDR1 is SGHRS and CDR2 is YFSETQ. Trimming cost V 4 bases and J 0 bases, with 13 bases left between them. This CDR3 comprises 15 residues.

This clonotype was counted many times. The rearrangement uses TRBV20-1 and TRBJ2-5; D is perhaps TRBD1 (5 bases). The ends were cut back, 2 bases at V and 5 bases at J, with 15 bases in the middle. The CDR3 runs to 14 residues. Germline-derived CDR1 and CDR2 are DFQATT and SNEGSKA (reference sequence). This CDR3 is CSARTSGNLETQYF. The CDR3 region has the DNA TGCAGTGCTAGAACCTCAGGGAATCTGGAGACCCAGTACTTC.

V and J are TRBV5-1 and TRBJ2-1; 9 nucleotides agree with TRBD2. Per the germline V gene, CDR1 is SGHRS and CDR2 is YFSETQ. V lost 1 base, J lost 5 bases, and 7 bases stayed unmatched. CDR3 length: 16 amino acids. CDR3 coding DNA: TGCGCCAGCAGCTTGAGGCTTTTAGCGGGAGACAATGAGCAGTTCTTC. The encoded protein is CASSLRLLAGDNEQFF.

This clonotype was seen at least ten times. This chain links TRBV5-4 with TRBJ2-1; possible D gene TRBD2, 5 bases. The CDR3 is 15 residues long. Germline lookup yields CDR1 SGHNT and CDR2 YYREEE (reference sequence). Trimming removed 4 bases from V and 2 bases from J, with 13 bases in between. CDR3 in DNA: TGTGCCAGCAGCAAAAAGCTGGGAGCCTACAATGAGCAGTTCTTC. It specifies CASSKKLGAYNEQFF.

The chain combines TRBV6-1 with TRBJ2-7; 7 bases align to TRBD1. The V gene end was trimmed by 6 bases and the J gene end by 2 bases; junction bases not matched to a gene: 4. Germline V CDR1 and CDR2: MNHNS, SASEGT. The CDR3 runs to 13 residues. CDR3 region: CASRSQGTYEQYF. CDR3 bases: TGTGCCAGCAGGTCACAGGGGACCTACGAGCAGTACTTC.

This clonotype occurred a few times. The J gene is TRBJ2-7, the V gene TRBV20-1, with TRBD1 identical over 7 bases. This CDR3 spans 13 amino acids. CDR1 and CDR2 (germline): DFQATT, SNEGSKA (reference sequence). J lost 4 bases, V lost 1 base, and 4 bases had no gene match. The DNA for the CDR3 is TGCAGTGCTAGAGGGGACAGCCTATACGAGCAGTACTTC. It codes for CSARGDSLYEQYF.

This rearrangement joins TRBV5-1 to TRBJ2-3; D is perhaps TRBD1 or TRBD2 (7 bases each). CDR1 and CDR2 (germline): SGHRS, YFSETQ. This CDR3 is 16 amino acids long. Trimming cost V 1 base and J 6 bases, with 18 bases left between them. This chain's CDR3 is CASSLRSGARGDTQYF. Written as DNA, the CDR3 is TGCGCCAGCAGCTTGCGGAGCGGGGCCAGGGGGGATACGCAGTATTTT.

A few counts support this clonotype. The CDR3 nucleotides read TGTGCCAGCAGTTTAGCGCAGTTGAAGCGGGGGGGCCCGGCGCAGTATTTT. This gives the protein CASSLAQLKRGGPAQYF. The rearrangement uses TRBV12-3 or TRBV12-4 and TRBJ2-3; 10 nucleotides line up with TRBD2. The CDR3 is 17 residues long. Trimming took 0 bases from V and 10 from J; bases not matched to a gene: 13.

This clonotype was observed a few times. The gene calls are TRBV7-8 and TRBJ2-7; D is possibly TRBD1 (5 bases). The V and J ends lost 5 bases and 5 bases respectively, with 19 bases between them. Germline CDR1 SGHVS, CDR2 FQNEAQ. The CDR3 is made up of 15 amino acids. The CDR3, as DNA: TGTGCCAGCAGCCTAGGGGCAGGCTCAAGCAACGAGCAGTACTTC. Protein: CASSLGAGSSNEQYF.

V gene TRBV27 combines with J gene TRBJ1-1; a possible D gene is TRBD1 (6 bases). Germline V lookup: CDR1 MNHEY, CDR2 SMNVEV (reference sequence). V lost 4 bases to trimming and J lost 8 bases, with 14 bases between them. The CDR3 sequence is 13 residues long. CDR3 nucleotides: TGTGCCAGCAGTTGGGAAATTACAGGGGAAGCTTTCTTT. Its protein product is CASSWEITGEAFF.

The rearrangement links TRBV20-1 to TRBJ2-6; D ambiguous. The CDR3 spans 14 residues. In germline, CDR1 is DFQATT, CDR2 SNEGSKA (reference sequence). The germline V and J ends were trimmed by 5 bases and 6 bases, with 14 bases remaining between them. CDR3 region: CSASRTGQANVLTF. The CDR3 DNA follows: TGCAGTGCTTCTCGGACGGGCCAGGCCAACGTCCTGACTTTC.

This clonotype showed up just a few times. The rearrangement uses TRBV4-3 and TRBJ2-7; D uncertain. CDR3 length: 13 residues. Germline V gene lookup returns CDR1 LGHNA and CDR2 YSLEER. The V and J ends lost 3 bases and 6 bases respectively, with 12 bases between them. CDR3 residues: CASSHSRLGEQYF. CDR3 DNA: TGCGCCAGCAGCCATTCCCGTCTGGGCGAGCAGTACTTC.

The V gene is TRBV6-6, the J gene TRBJ2-1, with D tentatively TRBD1 (5 bases). This CDR3 region has 12 residues. The germline V and J ends were trimmed by 8 bases and 8 bases, with 13 bases remaining between them. Germline CDR1 MNHNY, CDR2 SVGAGI (reference sequence). As DNA, the CDR3 is TGTGCCAGCGCCAACCAGGGCTATGAGCAGTTCTTC. It encodes CASANQGYEQFF.

This clonotype showed up many times. One end of the junction is discordant with germline, which a read error may explain. This chain links TRBV7-7 with TRBJ2-7, with TRBD1 matching over 8 bases. Germline V CDR1 and CDR2: SSHAT, FNYEAQ (reference sequence). CDR3 length: 13 amino acids. CDR3 in DNA: TGTGCTAGCAGCCCGGACAGGGCTTATTATCAGTACTTC. Its translation: CASSPDRAYYQYF.

This clonotype occurred a few times. This CDR3 reads CSASQGARGYTF. For the CDR3, the DNA is TGCAGCGCTTCACAGGGGGCTCGTGGCTACACCTTC. The gene calls are TRBV29-1 and TRBJ1-2, with TRBD1 matching 9 bases. Trimming cost V 7 bases and J 7 bases; bases outside gene matches: 7. The CDR3 is made up of 12 amino acids. Germline CDR1 SQVTM, CDR2 ANQGSEA.

This clonotype has ten or more counts. This chain uses TRBV11-2 with TRBJ2-1; 10 bases align to TRBD1. The germline CDR1 and CDR2 sequences are SGHAT and FQNNGV. The CDR3 is made up of 14 amino acids. The V and J ends lost 5 bases and 7 bases, in that order; junction bases with no gene match: 5. The CDR3 here is CASSRGQGGNEQFF. The CDR3 DNA reads TGTGCCAGCAGCCGAGGACAGGGGGGGAATGAGCAGTTCTTC.

V is TRBV5-1 and J is TRBJ2-3; TRBD2 agrees at 8 bases. The CDR3 runs to 14 residues. Germline trimming cut 0 bases from V and 5 bases from J; bases unmatched to any gene: 2. Germline V gene sequence: CDR1 SGHRS, CDR2 YFSETQ. CDR3 region: CASSLGGLVDTQYF. CDR3 DNA sequence: TGCGCCAGCAGCTTGGGGGGACTAGTAGATACGCAGTATTTT.